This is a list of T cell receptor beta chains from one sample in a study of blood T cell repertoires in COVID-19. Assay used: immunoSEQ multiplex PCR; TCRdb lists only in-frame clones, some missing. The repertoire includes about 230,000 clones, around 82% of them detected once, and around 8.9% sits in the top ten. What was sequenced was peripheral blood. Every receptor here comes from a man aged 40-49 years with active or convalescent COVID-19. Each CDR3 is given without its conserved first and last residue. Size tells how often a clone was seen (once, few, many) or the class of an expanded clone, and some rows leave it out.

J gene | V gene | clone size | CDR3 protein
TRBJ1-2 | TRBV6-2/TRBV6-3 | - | ASSYSAGSVYGYT
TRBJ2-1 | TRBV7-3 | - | ASSLIGGNEQF
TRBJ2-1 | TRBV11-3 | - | ASSSLVAGLSKEQF
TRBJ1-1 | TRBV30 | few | AWNRENTEAF
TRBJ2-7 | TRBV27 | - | ASRGLTSEYEQY
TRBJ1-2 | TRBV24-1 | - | ATSDLNRSYGYT
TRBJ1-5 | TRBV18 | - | ASSPGTDYQPQH
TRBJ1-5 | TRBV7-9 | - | ASSLGPLGTGGDQPQH
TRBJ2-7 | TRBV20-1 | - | SASNGQVPSGGQY
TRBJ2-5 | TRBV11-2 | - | ASSRLAGGWQETQY
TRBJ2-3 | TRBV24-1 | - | ATSDFRGTDTQY
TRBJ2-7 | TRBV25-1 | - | ARPGQGSYEQY
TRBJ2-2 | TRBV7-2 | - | ASTTSPWGFQGTGELF
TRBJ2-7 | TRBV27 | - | ASSLGTTYEQY
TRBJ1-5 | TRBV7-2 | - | ASSLGRNQPQH
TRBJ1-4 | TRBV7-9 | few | ASSFGQGLNEKLF
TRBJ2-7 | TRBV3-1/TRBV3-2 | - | ASSPDLGPEQY
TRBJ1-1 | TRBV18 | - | ASSAGRDTEAF
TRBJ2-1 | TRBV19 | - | ASSISNEQF
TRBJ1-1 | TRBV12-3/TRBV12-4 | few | ASSSTGKTEAF
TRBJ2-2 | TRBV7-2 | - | ASSLGQTGELF
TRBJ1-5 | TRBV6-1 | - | ATTPGVRGNQPQH
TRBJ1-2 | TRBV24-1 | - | ATSDPGDNYGYT
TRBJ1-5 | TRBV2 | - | ASSWMGQGAGGNQPQH
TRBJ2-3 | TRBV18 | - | ASSPTGTSGGDTQY
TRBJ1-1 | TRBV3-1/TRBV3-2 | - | ASQGGTEAF
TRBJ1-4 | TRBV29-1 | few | SVTGPGNEKLF
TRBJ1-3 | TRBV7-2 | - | ASSSLYYSGNTIY
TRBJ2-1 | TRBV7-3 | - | ASSLLALSGEQF
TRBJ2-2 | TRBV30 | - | AWSEAGDPGELF
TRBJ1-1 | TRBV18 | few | ASSLTGLPGTGGFSTEAF
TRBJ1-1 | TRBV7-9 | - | ASRGGVGTQGTEAF
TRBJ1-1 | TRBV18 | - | ASSPPAVTATEAF
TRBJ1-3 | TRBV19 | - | ASSTGGSPRLSGNTIY
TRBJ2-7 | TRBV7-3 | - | ASSQGQGADPHSYEQY
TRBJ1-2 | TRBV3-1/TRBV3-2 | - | ASSPRGRLRGYT
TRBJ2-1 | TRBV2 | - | ASNMRGGPNNEQF
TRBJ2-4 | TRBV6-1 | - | ASKGLKNIQY
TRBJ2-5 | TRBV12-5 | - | ASGTGTAVQETQY
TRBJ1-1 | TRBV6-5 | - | ASSLGTGRAEAF
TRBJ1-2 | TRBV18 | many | ASSPSGTGLPFGYT
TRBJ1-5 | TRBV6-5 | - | ASNTQGGGQPQH
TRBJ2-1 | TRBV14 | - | ASRGGSRPGNEQF
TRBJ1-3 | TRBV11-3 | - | ASSKEGTSAGNTIY
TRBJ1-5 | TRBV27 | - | ASSLGWGDQPQH
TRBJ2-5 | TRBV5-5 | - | ASSPLGAQETQY
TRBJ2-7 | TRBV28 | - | ASSLDRGFRQDEQY
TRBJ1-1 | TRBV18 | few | ASSRGVSTEAF
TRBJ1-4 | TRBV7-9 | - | ASGLQITSTNEKLF
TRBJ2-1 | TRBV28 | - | ATGSSNINEQF
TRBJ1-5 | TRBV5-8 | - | ASSFGTGDQPQH
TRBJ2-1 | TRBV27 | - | ASSTLAGLAGDEQF
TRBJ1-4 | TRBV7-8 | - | ASSSDGQGNNEKLF